These 21 T cell receptor beta chains came from one sample sequenced in a study of T cell responses to AZD1222 COVID-19 vaccine. The method was immunoSEQ multiplex PCR; TCRdb's version includes in-frame clones alone and lacks a portion of them. The repertoire holds 100,000 to 150,000 clones, with roughly 86% as singletons. The material sequenced was peripheral blood, taken on day 0 of AZD1222 vaccination. Source of these receptors: an adult in good health.

The CDR3 protein is CASSLGPRQGYNSPLHF. The DNA for the CDR3 is TGCGCCAGCAGCTTGGGACCGAGACAGGGATATAATTCACCCCTCCACTTT. The chain combines TRBV5-1 with TRBJ1-6; 7 positions agree with TRBD1. J lost 4 bases, V lost 0 bases, and 7 bases had no gene match. The germline gives CDR1 SGHRS, CDR2 YFSETQ. CDR3 length: 17 amino acids.

The chain combines TRBV9 with TRBJ1-4, with D uncertain. The germline V gene encodes CDR1 SGDLS and CDR2 YYNGEE. CDR3 size: 15 residues. V dropped 0 bases and J dropped 4 bases, with 10 bases sitting between them. The CDR3 DNA is TGTGCCAGCAGCGTAGACGGACGGATTAATGAAAAACTGTTTTTT. The encoded protein is CASSVDGRINEKLFF.

The chain couples TRBV19 to TRBJ2-3; 7 bases are a match to TRBD2. The CDR3 loop spans 14 amino acids. V shed 5 bases and J 4 bases; nucleotides not matched to a gene: 6. Germline loops: CDR1 LNHDA, CDR2 SQIVND (reference sequence). The CDR3: CASSQRGGSDTQYF. DNA for the CDR3: TGTGCCAGTAGTCAGCGGGGTGGGTCAGATACGCAGTATTTT.

The gene calls are TRBV2 and TRBJ2-5; 11 bases align to TRBD2. Germline lookup yields CDR1 SNHLY and CDR2 FYNNEI. The CDR3 totals 16 residues. The J segment lost 2 bases and the V segment lost 6 bases, leaving 8 bases of the junction unmatched. CDR3 DNA: TGTGCCAGCAGGGATGGGATAGCGGGGGGGCAAGAGACCCAGTACTTC. It yields the protein CASRDGIAGGQETQYF.

J is TRBJ1-3 and V is TRBV6-5; D is ambiguous. The CDR3 is made up of 16 amino acids. CDR1 and CDR2 from the germline V gene are MNHEY and SVGAGI. V was pared by 2 bases and J by 0 bases, with 11 bases between. The CDR3 region is CASSYRFPSSGNTIYF. Written as DNA, the CDR3 is TGTGCCAGCAGTTACAGGTTCCCAAGCTCTGGAAACACCATATATTTT.

This chain connects TRBV7-9 to TRBJ2-7, with a tentative D call TRBD2 (6 bases). Germline V gene lookup returns CDR1 SEHNR and CDR2 FQNEAQ (reference sequence). The CDR3 is 16 residues long. V lost 2 bases and J lost 2, with 16 bases in between. The CDR3 nucleotides read TGTGCCAGCAGCTTACCTGGCGGGACTCTTACCTACGAGCAGTACTTC. It translates to CASSLPGGTLTYEQYF.

The chain combines TRBV9 with TRBJ2-5, with unresolved D. Germline CDR1 and CDR2: SGDLS and YYNGEE. The CDR3 runs 14 residues. Deletions cut 0 bases from V and 1 base from J, with 7 bases between. CDR3 protein: CASSVENSQETQYF. CDR3 nucleotide sequence: TGTGCCAGCAGCGTAGAAAACAGCCAAGAGACCCAGTACTTC.

The V and J genes are TRBV5-1 and TRBJ2-3; TRBD2 might be the D (5 bases). With 5 bases removed from V and 2 bases from J, the gap between germline ends came to 9 bases. Germline V CDR1 and CDR2: SGHRS, YFSETQ. The CDR3 loop spans 13 amino acids. The CDR3 DNA reads TGCGCCAGCAGTGAGGGATCCACAGATACGCAGTATTTT. This codes for CASSEGSTDTQYF.

V usage is TRBV5-4 and J usage is TRBJ2-5; D call uncertain. CDR1 and CDR2 (germline): SGHNT, YYREEE (reference sequence). This CDR3 region has 14 residues. V lost 3 bases and J 1 base, leaving 10 bases between the germline ends. The chain's CDR3 is CASSSRMSQETQYF. CDR3 nucleotide sequence: TGTGCCAGCAGCTCACGTATGTCCCAAGAGACCCAGTACTTC.

The chain is built from TRBV6-1 and TRBJ1-5, with D unclear. The CDR3 extends over 20 amino acids. Per germline, CDR1 MNHNS and CDR2 SASEGT. V lost 3 bases and J 0 bases, leaving 24 bases between the germline ends. CDR3 in amino acids: CASSEWARIWVPNSNQPQHF. The CDR3 DNA is TGTGCCAGCAGTGAGTGGGCGCGGATTTGGGTCCCAAATAGCAATCAGCCCCAGCATTTT.

The rearrangement uses TRBV30 and TRBJ1-5; 9 bases agree with TRBD1. V lost 1 base and J lost 2; bases outside the gene matches: 6. The CDR3 totals 16 residues. Germline assignment: CDR1 GTSNPN and CDR2 SVGIG (reference sequence). As DNA, the CDR3 is TGTGCCTGGAGTGCTAACAGGGGGCTTGGCAATCAGCCCCAGCATTTT. It encodes CAWSANRGLGNQPQHF. Combining the CDR3 with reference TRBV30 and TRBJ1-5 gives the whole variable domain SQTIHQWPATLVQPVGSPLSLECTVEGTSNPNLYWYRQAAGRGLQLLFYSVGIGQISSEVPQNLSASRPQDRQFILSSKKLLLSDSGFYLCAWSANRGLGNQPQHFGDGTRLSIL.

The chain uses TRBV2 and TRBJ2-3, with 8 bases matching TRBD1. The ends lost 6 bases at V and 0 bases at J; junction bases unmatched: 5. Looked up from germline, CDR1 is SNHLY and CDR2 is FYNNEI. The CDR3 is 15 amino acids. The CDR3 is CASSGDRFSTDTQYF. Written as DNA, the CDR3 is TGTGCCAGCAGCGGGGACAGGTTCAGCACAGATACGCAGTATTTT.

This rearrangement joins TRBV9 to TRBJ2-7, with D possibly being TRBD1 (5 bases). Germline values: CDR1 SGDLS, CDR2 YYNGEE. V lost 10 bases to trimming and J lost 3 bases, with 8 bases between them. The CDR3 loop spans 10 amino acids. The CDR3 region has the DNA TGTGCCGGACACTACTACGAGCAGTACTTC. Translated, it gives CAGHYYEQYF.

In its sample, this clone was seen once. This chain joins TRBV4-1 and TRBJ2-1; the D gene is possibly TRBD2 (5 bases). There are 15 residues in the CDR3. The V gene's germline CDR1 is MGHRA and CDR2 YSYEKL. Deletions cut 0 bases from V and 3 bases from J, with 9 bases between. The CDR3 region has the DNA TGCGCCAGCAGCCAAGATCGGACTTACTACAATGAGCAGTTCTTC. Translation gives CASSQDRTYYNEQFF.

This chain uses TRBV7-2 with TRBJ2-3, with D possibly TRBD2 on 5 matching bases. Per germline, CDR1 SGHTA and CDR2 FQGNSA. The CDR3 loop spans 12 amino acids. The V and J ends lost 2 bases and 5 bases respectively, with 5 bases between them. Here the CDR3 reads CASSLTRDTQYF. The CDR3 DNA reads as TGTGCCAGCAGCTTAACTAGAGATACGCAGTATTTT. The full variable domain, with the rest looked up from reference TRBV7-2 and TRBJ2-3, is GAGVSQSPSNKVTEKGKDVELRCDPISGHTALYWYRQSLGQGLEFLIYFQGNSAPDKSGLPSDRFSAERTGGSVSTLTIQRTQQEDSAVYLCASSLTRDTQYFGPGTRLTVL.

This clone occurred a few times. The gene calls are TRBV18 and TRBJ1-1; D is undetermined. The CDR3 is 16 residues long. Germline V gene data show CDR1 as KGHSH and CDR2 as LQKENI. Trimming cost V 2 bases and J 6 bases, with 19 bases left between them. DNA for the CDR3: TGTGCCAGCTCACCATATGGAGAGGGAGGTTTGTCTGAAGCTTTCTTT. Translation gives CASSPYGEGGLSEAFF. The variable domain in full, with the rest retrieved from reference TRBV18 and TRBJ1-1, is NAGVMQNPRHLVRRRGQEARLRCSPMKGHSHVYWYRQLPEEGLKFMVYLQKENIIDESGMPKERFSAEFPKEGPSILRIQQVVRGDSAAYFCASSPYGEGGLSEAFFGQGTRLTVV.

This chain connects TRBV15 to TRBJ2-1; D possibly corresponds to TRBD1 (7 bases). The CDR3 has 15 residues. Germline lookup yields CDR1 LNHNV and CDR2 YYDKDF (reference sequence). V lost 2 bases to trimming and J lost 7 bases, with 15 bases between them. This chain's CDR3 is CATSRSLAGGNEQFF. The CDR3 DNA reads TGTGCCACCAGCAGATCCCTGGCAGGGGGGAATGAGCAGTTCTTC.

The V gene is TRBV10-3, the J gene TRBJ2-1; D is undetermined. The V and J ends lost 8 bases and 5 bases respectively, with 16 bases between them. Germline assignment: CDR1 ENHRY and CDR2 SYGVKD. This CDR3 is built from 14 residues. The CDR3 is CAISPAKGHNEQFF. CDR3 sequence (DNA): TGTGCCATCTCGCCGGCCAAAGGGCACAATGAGCAGTTCTTC.

V is TRBV5-1 and J is TRBJ1-4; tentatively, D is TRBD1 (6 bases). CDR3 length: 15 residues. Germline CDR1 reads SGHRS; CDR2 reads YFSETQ. Trimming cost V 3 bases and J 4 bases, with 13 bases left between them. Here the CDR3 reads CASSWGGSSNEKLFF. CDR3 sequence (DNA): TGCGCCAGCAGCTGGGGGGGCAGCAGTAATGAAAAACTGTTTTTT.

The chain combines TRBV28 with TRBJ1-5, with 7 bases that match TRBD1. V was clipped by 7 bases and J by 7 bases; unmatched bases: 7. The germline V gene encodes CDR1 MDHEN and CDR2 SYDVKM. This CDR3 has 13 amino acids. The CDR3 sequence: CASMEGAQQPQHF. The CDR3 DNA reads as TGTGCCAGCATGGAGGGGGCTCAACAGCCCCAGCATTTT.

J is TRBJ2-3 and V is TRBV7-9; D is possibly TRBD2 (7 bases). This CDR3 is built from 17 residues. V was pared by 7 bases and J by 3 bases, with 23 bases between. Germline-derived CDR1 and CDR2 are SEHNR and FQNEAQ (reference sequence). CDR3 DNA sequence: TGTGCCAGCACCCTATGGGGGGGCAGGGCCTTAACAGATACGCAGTATTTT. The encoded protein is CASTLWGGRALTDTQYF.